Below, 18 T cell receptor beta chains from the same sample are listed, as sequenced in a study of T cell responses to AZD1222 COVID-19 vaccine. Using immunoSEQ multiplex PCR, the repertoire was profiled, and TCRdb retains in-frame clones only, with some absent. The sample shows tens of thousands of clones, about 89% of them seen only once. This sample comprised peripheral blood, obtained 28 days after the second AZD1222 dose. The receptors shown here come from an adult who received the AZD1222 COVID-19 vaccine.

This clone turned up a few times. The rearrangement joins TRBV12-5 to TRBJ2-2, with 9 bases aligning to TRBD2. The CDR3 length is 16 residues. The trim removed 6 bases at V and 7 bases at J, leaving 12 bases unmatched. Germline V lookup: CDR1 LGHNT, CDR2 FRNRAP. The CDR3 sequence: CASGPIAGVMNGELFF. CDR3 DNA sequence: TGTGCTAGTGGCCCCATAGCGGGAGTGATGAACGGGGAGCTGTTTTTT.

The chain links TRBV7-2 to TRBJ2-3, with TRBD2 matching over 8 bases. The CDR3 is 16 residues long. With V trimmed by 5 bases and J by 3 bases, 10 bases remained unmatched. In germline, CDR1 is SGHTA, CDR2 FQGNSA. For the CDR3, the DNA is TGTGCCAGCAGCCTCTCCTTGGGCGGGAGGACAGATACGCAGTATTTT. Amino acid sequence: CASSLSLGGRTDTQYF.

The chain employs TRBV19 and TRBJ2-5, with unresolved D. CDR1 is LNHDA and CDR2 is SQIVND in the germline V gene (reference sequence). The V end lost 4 bases, the J end lost 3 bases, and 9 bases lay between the germline ends. This CDR3 is 13 amino acids long. CDR3 region: CASSRFREETQYF. The CDR3, as DNA: TGTGCCAGTAGTAGATTTAGGGAAGAGACCCAGTACTTC.

The chain's CDR3 is CASSQQRNEQFF. CDR3 sequence (DNA): TGTGCCAGCAGCCAACAAAGGAATGAGCAGTTCTTC. The gene calls are TRBV28 and TRBJ2-1, with D unclear. With 6 bases removed from V and 7 bases from J, the gap between germline ends came to 10 bases. In germline, CDR1 is MDHEN, CDR2 SYDVKM. The CDR3 has 12 amino acids.

The count of this clone is one. This sequence joins TRBV12-5 and TRBJ2-7; the D gene is possibly TRBD1 (5 bases). Germline-derived CDR1 and CDR2 are LGHNT and FRNRAP. The CDR3 runs to 14 residues. Deletions cut 4 bases from V and 5 bases from J, with 15 bases between. The CDR3 loop reads CASGSTGEGDEQYF. Here the CDR3 DNA reads TGTGCTAGTGGTTCCACCGGCGAAGGGGACGAGCAGTACTTC.

The chain carries TRBV11-1 and TRBJ1-1, with TRBD1 identical over 9 bases. This CDR3 contains 14 residues. Germline CDR1 reads SGHAT; CDR2 reads FQDESV (reference sequence). Germline trimming cut 7 bases from V and 0 bases from J; bases unmatched to any gene: 3. The CDR3: CASTGQGLNTEAFF. The DNA of the CDR3 is TGTGCCAGCACTGGACAGGGGTTGAACACTGAAGCTTTCTTT.

V gene TRBV19 combines with J gene TRBJ2-7, with D tentatively TRBD2 (5 bases). CDR1 and CDR2 from the germline V gene are LNHDA and SQIVND (reference sequence). The CDR3 has 13 amino acids. The V gene lost 5 bases and the J gene lost 7 bases, with 15 bases spanning the gap. Here the CDR3 DNA reads TGTGCCAGTAGTCTGTCAGACCCGGGGGAGCAGTACTTC. Its translation is CASSLSDPGEQYF.

Here the CDR3 reads CASTRTGAETQYF. The CDR3 DNA is TGTGCCAGCACTCGGACAGGGGCGGAGACCCAGTACTTC. J is TRBJ2-5 and V is TRBV6-5, with 9 bases fitting TRBD1. Germline loops: CDR1 MNHEY, CDR2 SVGAGI. V was pared by 7 bases and J by 5 bases, with 5 bases of the junction left unmatched. The CDR3 covers 13 residues.

The chain uses TRBV6-4 and TRBJ1-2; D not certain. V was pared by 3 bases and J by 4 bases, with 15 bases between. Germline V CDR1 and CDR2: MRHNA, SNTAGT. This CDR3 region has 15 residues. CDR3 region: CASSEWPGEGYGYTF. In DNA form, the CDR3 reads TGTGCCAGCAGTGAGTGGCCCGGGGAAGGCTATGGCTACACCTTC.

The V call is TRBV28, the J call TRBJ2-7, with D possibly TRBD1 on 6 matching bases. This CDR3 has 16 residues. Germline V gives CDR1 MDHEN, CDR2 SYDVKM. V was clipped by 4 bases and J by 5 bases, with 21 bases between them. The DNA for the CDR3 is TGTGCCAGCAGTTCCGCCACCGACAGGACGTACGACGAGCAGTACTTC. Residues: CASSSATDRTYDEQYF.

The gene calls are TRBV5-4 and TRBJ2-7, with a tentative D call TRBD2 (6 bases). V was pared by 2 bases and J by 3 bases, with 9 bases between. This CDR3 spans 13 amino acids. Germline V lookup: CDR1 SGHNT, CDR2 YYREEE (reference sequence). The CDR3 DNA reads TGTGCCAGCAGCTTACGGGGAGGCTACGAGCAGTACTTC. Translating it yields CASSLRGGYEQYF.

This clone was seen only once. The chain employs TRBV19 and TRBJ2-5; the D gene is possibly TRBD1 (5 bases). Trimming took 7 bases from V and 0 from J, leaving 9 bases between them. The CDR3 runs 13 residues. Germline V gene data show CDR1 as LNHDA and CDR2 as SQIVND (reference sequence). The CDR3 protein is CASNQGYQETQYF. CDR3 coding DNA: TGTGCCAGTAACCAGGGATACCAAGAGACCCAGTACTTC.

The CDR3 region has the DNA TGTGCCAGCAGCTCCTCCCTCGGGACAGATGTCAGAAACACCATATATTTT. Translation: CASSSSLGTDVRNTIYF. The chain joins TRBV11-2 to TRBJ1-3; 7 bases match TRBD1. The CDR3 loop spans 17 amino acids. V shed 4 bases and J 5 bases; nucleotides not matched to a gene: 14. The germline V gene has CDR1 SGHAT and CDR2 FQNNGV.

This clone was counted a single time. This chain connects TRBV3-1 (or the pseudogene TRBV3-2) to TRBJ2-3, with 7 bases that match TRBD2. CDR3 length equals 15 residues. The germline gives CDR1 LGHDT, CDR2 YNNKEL (reference sequence). The J segment lost 0 bases and the V segment lost 4 bases, leaving 4 bases of the junction unmatched. The chain's CDR3 is CASSRDYPSTDTQYF. CDR3 in DNA: TGTGCCAGCAGCCGGGACTACCCTAGCACAGATACGCAGTATTTT.

This chain connects TRBV18 to TRBJ2-7; possibly TRBD1 or TRBD2 for D (6 bases each). Germline CDR1 KGHSH, CDR2 LQKENI. Trimming left V 6 bases short and J 4 bases short, with 22 bases between. This CDR3 has 16 residues. DNA of the CDR3: TGTGCCAGCTCCCCTTTACAGGGACTTGGAGGGTACGAGCAGTACTTC. The encoded protein is CASSPLQGLGGYEQYF.

V and J are TRBV19 and TRBJ1-5; 10 bases are shared with TRBD1. Germline V gene lookup returns CDR1 LNHDA and CDR2 SQIVND (reference sequence). Trimming cost V 5 bases and J 0 bases; bases outside gene matches: 10. The length of the CDR3 is 18 residues. In DNA form, the CDR3 reads TGTGCCAGTAGTTCGCGGACAGGGGGGGTTTATAGCAATCAGCCCCAGCATTTT. Translation: CASSSRTGGVYSNQPQHF.

The rearrangement uses TRBV27 and TRBJ2-2, with a possible D match to TRBD2 (5 bases). V was shortened by 8 bases and J by 6 bases, with 7 bases between the two germline ends. The germline gives CDR1 MNHEY, CDR2 SMNVEV (reference sequence). This CDR3 is 11 amino acids long. The CDR3 loop reads CASWRAGELFF. For the CDR3, the DNA is TGTGCCAGCTGGCGGGCCGGGGAGCTGTTTTTT.

This rearrangement joins TRBV11-3 to TRBJ2-2; D gene ambiguous. This CDR3 contains 15 residues. Trimming took 4 bases from V and 7 from J, leaving 16 bases between them. Germline CDR1 reads SGHNT; CDR2 reads YENEEA. The DNA for the CDR3 is TGTGCCAGCAGCTCCTCGACAAGTCTGAACGGGGAGCTGTTTTTT. Its translation is CASSSSTSLNGELFF.